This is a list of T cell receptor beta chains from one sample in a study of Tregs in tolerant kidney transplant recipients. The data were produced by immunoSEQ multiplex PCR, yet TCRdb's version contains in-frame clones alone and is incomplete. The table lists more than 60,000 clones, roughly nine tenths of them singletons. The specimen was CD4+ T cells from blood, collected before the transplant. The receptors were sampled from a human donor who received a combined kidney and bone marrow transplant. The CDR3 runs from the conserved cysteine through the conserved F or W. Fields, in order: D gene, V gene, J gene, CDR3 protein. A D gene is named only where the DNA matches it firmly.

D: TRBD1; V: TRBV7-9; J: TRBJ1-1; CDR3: CASSLGQRLEAFF
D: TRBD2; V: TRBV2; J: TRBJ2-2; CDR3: CASSPRGAGGVGELFF
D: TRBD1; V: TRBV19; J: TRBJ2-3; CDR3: CASSSVGQSPSTDTQYF
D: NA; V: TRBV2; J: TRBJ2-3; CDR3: CASSAGTQLADTQYF
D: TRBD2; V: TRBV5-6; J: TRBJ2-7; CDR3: CASRRTSGSLSWGEQYF
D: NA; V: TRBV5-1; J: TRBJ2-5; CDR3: CASSLGQTLQETQYF
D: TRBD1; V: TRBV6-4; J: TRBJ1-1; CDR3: CASSRETGGPEAFF
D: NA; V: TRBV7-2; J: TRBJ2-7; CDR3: CASSLPSYEQYF
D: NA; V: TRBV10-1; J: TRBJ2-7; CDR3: CASSESFRGEQYF
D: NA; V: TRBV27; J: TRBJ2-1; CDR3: CASSFYLNFAHNEQFF
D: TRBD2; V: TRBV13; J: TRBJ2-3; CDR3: CASSPTGTSGSVDTQYF
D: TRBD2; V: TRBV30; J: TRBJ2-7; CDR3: CAWSQPAGIYEQYF
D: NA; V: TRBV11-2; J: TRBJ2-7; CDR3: CASSFSGIGDAYEQYF
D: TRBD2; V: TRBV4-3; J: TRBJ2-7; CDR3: CASSQIAGGPVNEQYF
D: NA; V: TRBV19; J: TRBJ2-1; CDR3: CASRLAWAAQGNEQFF
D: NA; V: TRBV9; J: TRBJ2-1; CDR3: CASSVGRYNEQFF
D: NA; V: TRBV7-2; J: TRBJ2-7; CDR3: CASSRRVETTYEQYF
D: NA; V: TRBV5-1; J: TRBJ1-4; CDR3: CASSWTTRGEKLFF
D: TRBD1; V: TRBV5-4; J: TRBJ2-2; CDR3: CASSIGQGASTGELFF
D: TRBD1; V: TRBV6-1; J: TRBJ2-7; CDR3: CASTPRTGSSYEQYF
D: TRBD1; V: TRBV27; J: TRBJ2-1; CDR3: CASSLFWAGGTYNEQFF
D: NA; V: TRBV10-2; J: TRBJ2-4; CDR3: CASSFEGENIQYF
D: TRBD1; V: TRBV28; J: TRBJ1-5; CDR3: CASSSGQVRDQPQHF
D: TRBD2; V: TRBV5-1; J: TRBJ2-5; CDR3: CASSPRPREGLRETQYF
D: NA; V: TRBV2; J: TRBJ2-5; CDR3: CASSSTRKETQYF
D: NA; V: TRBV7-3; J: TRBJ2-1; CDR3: CASSSRRESGSSYNEQFF
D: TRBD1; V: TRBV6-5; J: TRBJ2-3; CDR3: CASSLFGDRADTQYF
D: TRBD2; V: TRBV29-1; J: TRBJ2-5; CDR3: CSVRLAEETQYF
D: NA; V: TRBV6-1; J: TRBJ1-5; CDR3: CASSEGQNPRPQHF
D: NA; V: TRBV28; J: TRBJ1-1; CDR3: CASSLPGNTEAFF
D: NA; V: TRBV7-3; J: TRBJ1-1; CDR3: CASSMTLNTEAFF